This T cell receptor (beta chain) is drawn from a study of blood T cell repertoires in COVID-19. Clones were sequenced by immunoSEQ multiplex PCR, and TCRdb holds only the in-frame ones, with some missing. In the table there are about 140,000 clones, 79% of which are singletons. Only one count was recorded for this clone. The V and J ends lost 4 bases and 3 bases, in that order; junction bases with no gene match: 3. Germline CDR1 is LGHNA and CDR2 is YSLEER. The length of the CDR3 is 15 residues. This TCR derives from a man aged 55 to 70 with acute or convalescent COVID-19. The chain uses TRBV4-3 and TRBJ2-3; TRBD2 matches at 11 bases. The sample consisted of peripheral blood. The CDR3 loop reads CASSPSSGGTDTQYF. The CDR3 region has the DNA TGCGCCAGCAGCCCCTCTAGCGGGGGGACAGATACGCAGTATTTT.